This T cell receptor beta chain was identified during a study of CD8+CD57+ T cells in acquired aplastic anemia. General study findings and limits: Comparison of patients with controls identified roughly 30 shared CD8+ CDR3 sequences.

About this clonotype itself: Its target is not known.

Genomic DNA templated the TCR beta VDJ and CDR3 profiling. TCRdb re-called the reads with MiXCR, one entry per CDR3 protein. Of some 150,000 distinct CDR3 sequences in the sample, roughly two thirds are singletons; the top ten hold more than 35%. V was pared by 3 bases and J by 6 bases, with 9 bases between. Germline CDR1 and CDR2: SQVTM and ANQGSEA. This CDR3 contains 12 residues. Selection for sequencing was limited to patients who had shown CD8+CD57+ cell expansion by flow cytometry. Among the patients, all had severe acquired aplastic anemia. Sequencing used sorted CD4+, CD8+, or CD8+CD57+ T cells (not recorded which) from PBMCs. V gene TRBV29-1 combines with J gene TRBJ2-1; D gene uncertain. This clonotype was obtained from a human donor with aplastic anemia. DNA for the CDR3: TGCAGCGTTGAGGGTCTGTTCAATGAGCAGTTCTTC. Protein sequence: CSVEGLFNEQFF.